These 5 T cell receptor beta chains were sequenced from one sample in a study of T cells in Graves' hyperthyroidism and ophthalmopathy. TCR beta CDR3 regions were amplified from RNA transcripts. Carried out on the TCR CDR3, a first-round RT-PCR used the HTBI primer set. TCRdb called the multiplex PCR reads again in MiXCR, with one record for every CDR3 protein. Found here are around 700,000 distinct CDR3 sequences, 15% to 20% of them singletons; the top ten hold 16%. Material for sequencing was blood. The source of these receptors is a woman between 50 and 59 years old with Graves' hyperthyroidism that later progressed to Graves' ophthalmopathy.

The V and J genes are TRBV19 and TRBJ2-1; D is undetermined. Germline V gene sequence: CDR1 LNHDA, CDR2 SQIVND (reference sequence). This CDR3 spans 13 amino acids. Trimming took 5 bases from V and 9 from J, leaving 14 bases between them. In DNA, the CDR3 is TGTGCCAGTAGTTTCGGCCGAAACTTTGAGCAGTTCTTC. This sequence encodes CASSFGRNFEQFF.

V and J are TRBV10-1 and TRBJ2-1; 10 nucleotides line up with TRBD1. Germline values: CDR1 WNHNN, CDR2 SYGVQD (reference sequence). The CDR3 length is 17 residues. The trim removed 3 bases at V and 3 bases at J, leaving 8 bases unmatched. CDR3 nucleotide sequence: TGCGCCAGCAGTGATCCTCAGGGACAGGGGAGCTACAATGAGCAGTTCTTC. Protein: CASSDPQGQGSYNEQFF.

The chain recombines TRBV10-3 with TRBJ2-5, with TRBD1 as a possible D gene (5 bases). V dropped 0 bases and J dropped 5 bases, with 10 bases sitting between them. The CDR3 runs 14 residues. Per the germline V gene, CDR1 is ENHRY and CDR2 is SYGVKD. CDR3 nucleotide sequence: TGTGCCATCAGTGAGTCGGCAGGGATGGAGACCCAGTACTTC. Its translation is CAISESAGMETQYF.

This clonotype was recorded a few times. The chain recombines TRBV29-1 with TRBJ2-2; D is ambiguous. The germline gives CDR1 SQVTM, CDR2 ANQGSEA. The V gene lost 6 bases and the J gene lost 1 base, with 12 bases spanning the gap. This CDR3 is 14 amino acids long. CDR3 protein: CSVTKRENTGELFF. The CDR3 DNA follows: TGCAGCGTCACCAAGAGAGAGAACACCGGGGAGCTGTTTTTT.

This clonotype was counted only a few times. The chain employs TRBV24-1 and TRBJ2-5, with D possibly matching TRBD2 (6 bases). The V and J ends lost 5 bases and 3 bases respectively, with 18 bases between them. In germline, CDR1 is KGHDR, CDR2 SFDVKD. The CDR3 length is 16 residues. In DNA form, the CDR3 reads TGTGCCACCAGTGGGGGGGACCTGGCCACCGAAGAGACCCAGTACTTC. Its translation: CATSGGDLATEETQYF.